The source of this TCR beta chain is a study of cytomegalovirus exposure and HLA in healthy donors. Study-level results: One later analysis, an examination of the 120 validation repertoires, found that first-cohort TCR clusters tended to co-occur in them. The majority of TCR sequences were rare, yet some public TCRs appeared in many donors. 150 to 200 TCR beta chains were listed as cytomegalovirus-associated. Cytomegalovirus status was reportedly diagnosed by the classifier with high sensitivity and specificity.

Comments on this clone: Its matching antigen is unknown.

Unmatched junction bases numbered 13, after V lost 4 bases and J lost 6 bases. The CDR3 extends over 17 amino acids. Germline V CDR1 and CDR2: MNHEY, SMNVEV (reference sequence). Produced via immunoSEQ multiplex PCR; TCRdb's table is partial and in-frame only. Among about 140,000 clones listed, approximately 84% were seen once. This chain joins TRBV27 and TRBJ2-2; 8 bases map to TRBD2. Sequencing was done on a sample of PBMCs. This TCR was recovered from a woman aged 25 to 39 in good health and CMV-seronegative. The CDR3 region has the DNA TGTGCCAGCAGTTACTGGTCGGGGGGGGGCGATTCCGGGGAGCTGTTTTTT. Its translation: CASSYWSGGGDSGELFF.